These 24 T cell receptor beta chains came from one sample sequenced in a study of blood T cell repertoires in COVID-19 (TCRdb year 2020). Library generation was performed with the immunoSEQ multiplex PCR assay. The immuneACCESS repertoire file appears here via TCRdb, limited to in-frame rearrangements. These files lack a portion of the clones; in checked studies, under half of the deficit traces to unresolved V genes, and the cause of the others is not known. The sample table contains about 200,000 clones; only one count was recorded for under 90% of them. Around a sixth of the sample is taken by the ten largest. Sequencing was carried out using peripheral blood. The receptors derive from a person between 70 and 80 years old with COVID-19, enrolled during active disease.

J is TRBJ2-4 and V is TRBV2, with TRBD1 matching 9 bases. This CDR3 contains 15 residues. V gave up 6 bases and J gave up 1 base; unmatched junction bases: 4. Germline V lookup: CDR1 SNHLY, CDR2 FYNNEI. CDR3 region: CASRTDRGAKNIQYF. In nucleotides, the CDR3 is TGTGCCAGCAGAACAGACAGGGGGGCCAAAAACATTCAGTACTTC.

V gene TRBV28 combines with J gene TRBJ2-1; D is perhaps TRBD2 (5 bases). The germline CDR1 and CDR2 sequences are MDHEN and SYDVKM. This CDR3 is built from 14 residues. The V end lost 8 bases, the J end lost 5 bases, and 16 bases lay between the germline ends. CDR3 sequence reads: CASRSLGGHNEQFF. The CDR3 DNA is TGTGCCAGCCGATCTTTAGGAGGACACAATGAGCAGTTCTTC.

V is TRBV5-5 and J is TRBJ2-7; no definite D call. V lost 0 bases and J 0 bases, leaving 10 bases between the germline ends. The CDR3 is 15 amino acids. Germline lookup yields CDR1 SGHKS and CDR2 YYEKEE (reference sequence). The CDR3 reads CASSLGPSNSYEQYF. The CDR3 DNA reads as TGTGCCAGCAGCTTGGGGCCATCGAACTCCTACGAGCAGTACTTC. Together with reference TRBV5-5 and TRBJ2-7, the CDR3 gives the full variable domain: DAGVTQSPTHLIKTRGQQVTLRCSPISGHKSVSWYQQVLGQGPQFIFQYYEKEERGRGNFPDRFSARQFPNYSSELNVNALLLGDSALYLCASSLGPSNSYEQYFGPGTRLTVT.

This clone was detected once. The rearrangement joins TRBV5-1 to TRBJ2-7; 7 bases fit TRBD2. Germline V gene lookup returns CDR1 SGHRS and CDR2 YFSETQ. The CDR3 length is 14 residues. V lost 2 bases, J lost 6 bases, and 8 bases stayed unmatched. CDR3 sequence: CASSFFAGVSEQYF. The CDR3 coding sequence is TGCGCCAGCAGCTTCTTTGCGGGAGTTTCCGAGCAGTACTTC.

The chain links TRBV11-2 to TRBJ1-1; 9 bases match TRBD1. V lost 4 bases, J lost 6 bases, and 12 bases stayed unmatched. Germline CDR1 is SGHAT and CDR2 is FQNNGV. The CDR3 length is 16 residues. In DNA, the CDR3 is TGTGCCAGCAGCTCCCAATACAGGGGGCGTAGGTCTGAAGCTTTCTTT. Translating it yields CASSSQYRGRRSEAFF.

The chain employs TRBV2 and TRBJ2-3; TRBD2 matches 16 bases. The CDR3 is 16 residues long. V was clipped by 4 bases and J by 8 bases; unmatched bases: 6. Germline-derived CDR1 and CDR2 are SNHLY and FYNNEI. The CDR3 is CASSAGTSGGAATQYF. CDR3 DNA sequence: TGTGCCAGCAGTGCCGGGACTAGCGGGGGGGCAGCTACGCAGTATTTT.

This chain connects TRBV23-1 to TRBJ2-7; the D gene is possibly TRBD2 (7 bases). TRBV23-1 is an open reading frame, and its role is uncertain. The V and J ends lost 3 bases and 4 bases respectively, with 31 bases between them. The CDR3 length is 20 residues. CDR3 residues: CASSHGGGLYFRDIFYEQYF. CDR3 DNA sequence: TGCGCCAGCAGTCATGGGGGGGGACTATACTTCCGGGACATATTTTACGAGCAGTACTTC.

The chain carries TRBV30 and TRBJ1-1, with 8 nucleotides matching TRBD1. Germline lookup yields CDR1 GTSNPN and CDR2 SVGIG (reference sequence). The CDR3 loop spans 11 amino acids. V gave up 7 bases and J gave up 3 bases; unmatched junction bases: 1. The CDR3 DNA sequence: TGTGCCTTACAGGGGGACACTGAAGCTTTCTTT. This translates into CALQGDTEAFF.

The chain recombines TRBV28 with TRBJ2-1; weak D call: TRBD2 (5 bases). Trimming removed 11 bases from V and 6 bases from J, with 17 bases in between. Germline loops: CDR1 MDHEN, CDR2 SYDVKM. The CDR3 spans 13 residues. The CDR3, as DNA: TGTGCCTGGCGGAGGCATGGTATCAATGAGCAGTTCTTC. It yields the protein CAWRRHGINEQFF.

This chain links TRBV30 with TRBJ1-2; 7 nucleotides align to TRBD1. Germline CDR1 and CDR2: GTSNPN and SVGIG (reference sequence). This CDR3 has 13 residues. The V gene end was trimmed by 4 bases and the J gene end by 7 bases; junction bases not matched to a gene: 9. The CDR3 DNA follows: TGTGCCTGGACCCTCGACAGGGATTCTGGCTACACCTTC. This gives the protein CAWTLDRDSGYTF.

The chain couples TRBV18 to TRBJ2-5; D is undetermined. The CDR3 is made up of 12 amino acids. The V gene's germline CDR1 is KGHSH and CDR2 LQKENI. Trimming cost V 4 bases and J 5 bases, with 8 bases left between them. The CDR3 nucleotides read TGTGCCAGCTCACAACCCCCGGAGACCCAGTACTTC. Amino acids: CASSQPPETQYF.

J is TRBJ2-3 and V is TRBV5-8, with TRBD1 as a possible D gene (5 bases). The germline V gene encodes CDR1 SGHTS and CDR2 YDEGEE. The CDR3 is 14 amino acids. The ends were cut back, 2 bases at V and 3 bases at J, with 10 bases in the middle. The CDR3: CASSFDGATDTQYF. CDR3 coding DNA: TGTGCCAGCAGCTTTGATGGGGCGACAGATACGCAGTATTTT. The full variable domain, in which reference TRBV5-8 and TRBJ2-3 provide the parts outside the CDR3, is EAGVTQSPTHLIKTRGQQATLRCSPISGHTSVYWYQQALGLGLQFLLWYDEGEERNRGNFPPRFSGRQFPNYSSELNVNALELEDSALYLCASSFDGATDTQYFGPGTRLTVL.

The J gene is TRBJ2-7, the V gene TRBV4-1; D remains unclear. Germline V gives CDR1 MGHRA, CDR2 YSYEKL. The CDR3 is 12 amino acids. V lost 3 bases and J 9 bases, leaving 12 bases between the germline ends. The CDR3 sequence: CASSHSGPRQYF. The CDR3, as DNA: TGCGCCAGCAGCCATTCGGGTCCGCGGCAGTACTTC.

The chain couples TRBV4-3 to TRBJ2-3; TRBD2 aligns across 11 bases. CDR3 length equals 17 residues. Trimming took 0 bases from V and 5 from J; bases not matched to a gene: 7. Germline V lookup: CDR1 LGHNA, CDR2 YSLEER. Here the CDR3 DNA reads TGCGCCAGCAGCCAAGATCTGGGACTAGCGGTCGGAGATACGCAGTATTTT. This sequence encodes CASSQDLGLAVGDTQYF.

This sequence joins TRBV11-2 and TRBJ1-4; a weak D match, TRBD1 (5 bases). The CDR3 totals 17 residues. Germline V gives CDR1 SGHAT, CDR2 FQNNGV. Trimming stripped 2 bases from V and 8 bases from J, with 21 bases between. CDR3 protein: CASSLSSMGRGNEKLFF. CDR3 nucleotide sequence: TGTGCCAGCAGCTTATCCTCGATGGGGAGGGGTAACGAAAAACTGTTTTTT.

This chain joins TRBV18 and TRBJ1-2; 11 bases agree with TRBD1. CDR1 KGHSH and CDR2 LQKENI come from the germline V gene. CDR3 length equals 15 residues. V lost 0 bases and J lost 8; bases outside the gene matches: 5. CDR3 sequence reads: CASSPPSGQGGGYTF. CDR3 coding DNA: TGTGCCAGCTCACCACCTTCGGGACAGGGGGGAGGCTACACCTTC.

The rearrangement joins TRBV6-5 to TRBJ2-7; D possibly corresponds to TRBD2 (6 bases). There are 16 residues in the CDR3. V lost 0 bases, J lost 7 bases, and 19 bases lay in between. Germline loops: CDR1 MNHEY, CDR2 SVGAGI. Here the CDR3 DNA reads TGTGCCAGCAGTTACTCGAGGCCACCCCTCGGGGGAGAGCAGTACTTC. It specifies CASSYSRPPLGGEQYF.

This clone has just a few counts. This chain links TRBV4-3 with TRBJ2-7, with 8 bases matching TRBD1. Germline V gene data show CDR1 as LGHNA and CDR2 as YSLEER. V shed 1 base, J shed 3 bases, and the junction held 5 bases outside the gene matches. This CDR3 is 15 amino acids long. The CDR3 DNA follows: TGCGCCAGCAGCCAAGGAACAGGGGGGTACTACGAGCAGTACTTC. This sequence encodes CASSQGTGGYYEQYF.

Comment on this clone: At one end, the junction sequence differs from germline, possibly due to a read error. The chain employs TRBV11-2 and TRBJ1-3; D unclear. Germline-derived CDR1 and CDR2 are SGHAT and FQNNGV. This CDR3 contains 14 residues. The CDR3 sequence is CASSIDAAGNTIYF. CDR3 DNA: TGTGCCAGCAGCATAGATGCGGCTGGAAACACCATATATTTT.

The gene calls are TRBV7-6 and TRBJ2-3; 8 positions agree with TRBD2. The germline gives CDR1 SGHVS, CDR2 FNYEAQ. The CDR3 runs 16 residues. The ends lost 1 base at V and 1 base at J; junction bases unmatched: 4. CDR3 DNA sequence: TGTGCCAGCAGCTTAGTTGGTAGCGGGGGCACAGATACGCAGTATTTT. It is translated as CASSLVGSGGTDTQYF.

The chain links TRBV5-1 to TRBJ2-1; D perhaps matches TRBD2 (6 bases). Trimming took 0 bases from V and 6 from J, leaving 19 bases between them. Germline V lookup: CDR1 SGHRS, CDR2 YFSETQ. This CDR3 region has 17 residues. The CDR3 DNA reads TGCGCCAGCAGCTTGGCTATGTCGGCGGGGATAGGCAATGAGCAGTTCTTC. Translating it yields CASSLAMSAGIGNEQFF.

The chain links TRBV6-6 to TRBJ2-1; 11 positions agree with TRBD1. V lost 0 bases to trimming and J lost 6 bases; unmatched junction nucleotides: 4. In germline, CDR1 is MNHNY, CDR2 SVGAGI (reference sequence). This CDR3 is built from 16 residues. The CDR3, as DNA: TGTGCCAGCAGTTACTCGGGACAGGGGGTCCCCAATGAGCAGTTCTTC. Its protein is CASSYSGQGVPNEQFF.

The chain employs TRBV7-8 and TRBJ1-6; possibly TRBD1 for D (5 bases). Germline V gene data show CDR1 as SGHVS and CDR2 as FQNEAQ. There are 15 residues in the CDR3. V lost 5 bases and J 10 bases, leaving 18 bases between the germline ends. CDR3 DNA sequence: TGTGCCAGCAGCCCGTACCAGGGTGAGACCTCACCCCTCCACTTT. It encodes CASSPYQGETSPLHF.

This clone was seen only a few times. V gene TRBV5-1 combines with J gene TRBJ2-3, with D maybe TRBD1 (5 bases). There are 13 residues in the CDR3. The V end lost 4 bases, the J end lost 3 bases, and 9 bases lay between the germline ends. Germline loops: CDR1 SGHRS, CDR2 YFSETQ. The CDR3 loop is CASSKGSTDTQYF. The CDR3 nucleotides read TGCGCCAGCAGCAAGGGGTCAACAGATACGCAGTATTTT.